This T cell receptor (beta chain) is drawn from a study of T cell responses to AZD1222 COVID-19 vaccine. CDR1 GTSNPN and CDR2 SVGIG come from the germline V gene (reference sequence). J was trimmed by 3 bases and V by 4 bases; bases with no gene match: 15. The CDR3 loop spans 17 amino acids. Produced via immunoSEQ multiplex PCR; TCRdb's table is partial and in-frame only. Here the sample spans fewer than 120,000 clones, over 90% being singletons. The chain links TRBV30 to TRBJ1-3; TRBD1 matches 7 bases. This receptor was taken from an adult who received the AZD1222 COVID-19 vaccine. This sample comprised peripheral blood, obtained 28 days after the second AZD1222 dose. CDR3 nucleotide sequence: TGTGCCTGGACCACCCAGACAGGGACAGCTATTGGAAACACCATATATTTT. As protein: CAWTTQTGTAIGNTIYF. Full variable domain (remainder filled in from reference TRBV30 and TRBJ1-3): SQTIHQWPATLVQPVGSPLSLECTVEGTSNPNLYWYRQAAGRGLQLLFYSVGIGQISSEVPQNLSASRPQDRQFILSSKKLLLSDSGFYLCAWTTQTGTAIGNTIYFGEGSWLTVV.